This T cell receptor (beta chain) comes out of a study of identical twins. Study-wide results and limits: For out-of-frame alpha sequences shared by twins, low generation probability was in excess. Models underpredicted monozygotic twin sharing of out-of-frame TCR alpha.

CDR1 and CDR2 from the germline V gene are SGHNT and YENEEA. The CDR3 is 16 amino acids. Trimming shortened V by 3 bases and J by 0 bases, and 9 bases separated the two germline ends. Template switching added a universal primer site; cDNA carried unique molecular identifiers. TCRdb itself ran the 5' RACE reads through MiXCR, one entry per CDR3 protein. There are around 220,000 distinct CDR3 sequences in the sample; around an eighth occur only once, and 7% to 9.5% lies in the top ten. Healthy Caucasians, and only they, were the donors. Turning to this clonotype: Antigen unknown.

The sequenced sample consisted of memory (CD45RO+) T cells sorted from blood. The receptor's source is a woman aged 18-35 years in good health. The chain recombines TRBV11-3 with TRBJ1-6; unclear D gene. The chain's CDR3 is CASSFVGSSYNSPLHF. In DNA, the CDR3 is TGTGCCAGCAGCTTTGTTGGTAGCTCCTATAATTCACCCCTCCACTTT.